This T cell receptor (beta chain) was captured by sequencing in a study of cytomegalovirus exposure and HLA in healthy donors. Study in general: HLA-typed donors were the source of roughly 80 million unique TCRs held in an early data release. Whole-study findings and limits: A further, later analysis showed that HLA-associated TCR beta chains (compared with equally common others) were more clonally expanded. Per published accounts, TCR beta sequences correctly predicted the HLA-A and HLA-B alleles of most subjects.

The PCR had 60 Vbeta and 13 Jbeta primers. Data came from immunoSEQ multiplex PCR; TCRdb stores just in-frame clones and leaves some out. The table has roughly 190,000 clones, under 85% seen once. About this clone itself: Its antigen is still unknown.

This CDR3 region has 14 residues. CDR1 and CDR2 from the germline V gene are SGHDN and FVKESK. J is TRBJ2-5 and V is TRBV14; TRBD1 is a possible D gene (6 bases). Gene TRBJ2-7 matches the end of the DNA better, so the J call may be wrong. Sequencing was performed on PBMCs. The sequence came from a woman under 30 in good health and CMV-seronegative. CDR3: CASSQVRGAGEQYF. The CDR3 nucleotides read TGTGCCAGCAGCCAAGTCAGGGGAGCTGGCGAGCAGTACTTC.